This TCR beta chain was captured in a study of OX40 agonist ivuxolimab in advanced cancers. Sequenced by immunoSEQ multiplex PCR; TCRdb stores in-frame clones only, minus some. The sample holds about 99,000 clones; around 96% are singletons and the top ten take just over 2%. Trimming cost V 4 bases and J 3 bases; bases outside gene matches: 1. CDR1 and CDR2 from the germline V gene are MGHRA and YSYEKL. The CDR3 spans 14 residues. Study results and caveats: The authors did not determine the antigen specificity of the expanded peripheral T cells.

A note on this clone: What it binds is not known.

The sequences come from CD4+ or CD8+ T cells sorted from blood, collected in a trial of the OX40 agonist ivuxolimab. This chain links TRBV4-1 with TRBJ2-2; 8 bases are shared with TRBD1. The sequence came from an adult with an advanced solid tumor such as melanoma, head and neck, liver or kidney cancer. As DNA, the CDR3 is TGCGCCAGCAGCCTGGGACAGGACACCGGGGAGCTGTTTTTT. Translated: CASSLGQDTGELFF.